The T cell receptor (beta chain) under discussion was sequenced for a study of blood T cell repertoires in COVID-19. Study context: Acute-phase and convalescent COVID-19 samples originated in the United States, Italy and Spain.

The CDR3 is 13 residues long. V shed 5 bases and J 6 bases; nucleotides not matched to a gene: 5. The germline gives CDR1 MNHNY, CDR2 SVGAGI (reference sequence). This table comes from immunoSEQ multiplex PCR, and its TCRdb copy is limited to in-frame clones, with some not included. The sample carries tens of thousands of clones, over 80% recorded once. Material: peripheral blood. V gene TRBV6-6 combines with J gene TRBJ1-2; 8 nucleotides agree with TRBD1. This TCR was recovered from a human donor in a cohort sampled during active COVID-19. CDR3 sequence: CASSPRTGNGYTF. The CDR3 nucleotides read TGTGCCAGCAGTCCCCGGACAGGGAATGGCTACACCTTC.